The 3 T cell receptor beta chains in this list originate from one sample, sequenced in a study of shared T cell receptors in the human thymus (dated by TCRdb to the early 2020s). Libraries were prepared through the immunoSEQ multiplex PCR assay. TCRdb obtained this table from immuneACCESS and retained in-frame rearrangements with V and J assigned. These tables miss some clones; where compared with another copy, unresolved V genes account for less than half of the shortfall, and the remainder is unexplained. The table for this sample lists 700,000 or so clones; approximately 85% of them were counted only once. Jointly, the top ten make up about 0.011% of the sample. These data also featured in a second study, about human thymus T cells.

Sequencing used thymocytes. The receptors stem from a girl in the first two years of life with a congenital heart defect. Donor details come from another sample of the same person, matched by shared clones.

This chain joins TRBV4-3 and TRBJ2-1, with 11 bases matching TRBD2. CDR3 length: 17 amino acids. Per the germline V gene, CDR1 is LGHNA and CDR2 is YSLEER. V trimming: 4 bases; J trimming: 5 bases; junction bases outside the gene matches: 10. DNA of the CDR3: TGCGCCAGCAGCCCCACCCCTGGGACTAGCGGAAACAATGAGCAGTTCTTC. Protein: CASSPTPGTSGNNEQFF.

V gene TRBV29-1 combines with J gene TRBJ1-2, with D perhaps matching TRBD1 (6 bases). V gave up 3 bases and J gave up 8 bases, with 19 bases separating them. Germline V CDR1 and CDR2: SQVTM, ANQGSEA. The CDR3 loop spans 14 amino acids. The CDR3 nucleotides are TGCAGCGTTGACCGGACCGGGAGGGGGGGAGGCTACACCTTC. Its protein is CSVDRTGRGGGYTF.

The chain uses TRBV11-2 and TRBJ2-7, with TRBD1 matching 12 bases. Germline lookup yields CDR1 SGHAT and CDR2 FQNNGV. The CDR3 is made up of 18 amino acids. V trimming: 2 bases; J trimming: 4 bases; junction bases outside the gene matches: 12. This CDR3 is CASSLLRPGTGGCYEQYF. The DNA for the CDR3 is TGTGCCAGCAGCTTACTAAGGCCTGGGACAGGGGGCTGTTACGAGCAGTACTTC.